The 19 T cell receptor beta chains reported below all come from one sample, sequenced in a study of identical twins (dated by TCRdb to about 2016). The library was made by 5' RACE. The instrument was an Illumina HiSeq 2000. TCRdb cleaned the public reads at Q25 with fastp, built clones with MiXCR and kept in-frame beta chains. Identical CDR3 proteins give one entry, which carries the most common genes and DNA. This sample is represented by about 920,000 distinct CDR3 sequences; over 9% of them were singletons. The top ten hold around 1.6% of the sample. The same specimen was also included in a second study, on yellow fever vaccine responses in identical twins.

Sample: PBMCs. These receptors all come from a woman aged 18-35 years in good health.

This clonotype was observed a few times. The chain couples TRBV6-6 to TRBJ1-5, with D perhaps TRBD1 (6 bases). The CDR3 sequence is 15 residues long. V lost 11 bases and J 2 bases, leaving 19 bases between the germline ends. From germline, CDR1 is MNHNY and CDR2 SVGAGI (reference sequence). CDR3 in amino acids: CAAQKQGKGNQPQHF. The CDR3 nucleotides are TGTGCCGCCCAGAAACAGGGAAAAGGCAATCAGCCCCAGCATTTT.

This clonotype was observed a few times. The chain links TRBV6-4 to TRBJ2-7; weak D call: TRBD2 (5 bases). This CDR3 is built from 17 residues. In germline, CDR1 is MRHNA, CDR2 SNTAGT. Trimming took 11 bases from V and 0 from J, leaving 26 bases between them. CDR3 DNA: TGTGCCGGCCGGTGGACTGAAACAAGCTTTAGCTCCTACGAGCAGTACGTC. Amino acid sequence: CAGRWTETSFSSYEQYV.

This clonotype was found many times. The chain couples TRBV28 to TRBJ1-5; 7 nucleotides match TRBD1. V shed 2 bases and J 7 bases; nucleotides not matched to a gene: 8. The CDR3 has 15 residues. Per germline, CDR1 MDHEN and CDR2 SYDVKM. CDR3 DNA sequence: TGTGCCAGCAGTTTAAATAGGGGGCTAGGGCAGCCCCAGCATTTT. It codes for CASSLNRGLGQPQHF.

A few counts support this clonotype. The chain is built from TRBV2 and TRBJ2-2, with a weak D call TRBD1 (6 bases). Germline V gene sequence: CDR1 SNHLY, CDR2 FYNNEI. V dropped 3 bases and J dropped 1 base, with 12 bases sitting between them. The CDR3 is made up of 16 amino acids. CDR3 nucleotides: TGTGCCAGCAGTGAGACAGGTCCGGAGAACACCGGGGAGCTGTTTTTT. It codes for CASSETGPENTGELFF.

The genes are TRBV3-1 and TRBJ2-7; 7 nucleotides agree with TRBD1. CDR3 length: 14 amino acids. Germline values: CDR1 LGHDT, CDR2 YNNKEL (reference sequence). After removal of 5 bases from V and 2 bases from J, the junction contained 6 bases not matched to a gene. DNA of the CDR3: TGTGCCAGCAGCGTACAGGGGCCTACCTACGAGCAGTACTTC. Amino acids: CASSVQGPTYEQYF.

There are many counts of this clonotype. The rearrangement joins TRBV28 to TRBJ2-5; D unresolved. Trimming cost V 1 base and J 5 bases, with 2 bases left between them. Germline CDR1 is MDHEN and CDR2 is SYDVKM. CDR3 length equals 11 residues. The chain's CDR3 is CASSLFETQYF. The CDR3 DNA sequence: TGTGCCAGCAGTTTATTTGAGACCCAGTACTTC.

The chain joins TRBV12-3 or TRBV12-4 to TRBJ1-1, with D maybe TRBD1 (6 bases). The CDR3 extends over 13 amino acids. V was clipped by 6 bases and J by 10 bases, with 18 bases between them. For the CDR3, the DNA is TGTGCCAGCAGAGGACAGAGTGTCGCGGGAGCTTTCTTT. Translated, it gives CASRGQSVAGAFF.

This clonotype was counted a few times. The V call is TRBV4-2, the J call TRBJ1-5; D is perhaps TRBD1 (6 bases). CDR1 is LGHNA and CDR2 is YNFKEQ in the germline V gene. The CDR3 has 15 residues. V was cut by 4 bases and J by 7 bases, with 17 bases left in between. The CDR3 reads CASSPNSRGEQPQHF. The CDR3 DNA follows: TGTGCCAGCAGCCCGAACTCCAGGGGCGAGCAGCCCCAGCATTTT.

The chain links TRBV13 to TRBJ1-3; tentatively, D is TRBD1 (6 bases). The CDR3 contains 16 residues. V was pared by 4 bases and J by 4 bases, with 17 bases between. In germline, CDR1 is PRHDT, CDR2 FYEKMQ (reference sequence). CDR3: CASSSPQGYSGNTIYF. In DNA form, the CDR3 reads TGTGCCAGCAGCTCGCCGCAGGGGTATTCCGGAAACACCATATATTTT.

This clonotype was recorded at least ten times. V usage is TRBV5-1 and J usage is TRBJ1-6; D call uncertain. Germline CDR1 SGHRS, CDR2 YFSETQ. This CDR3 contains 16 residues. The germline V and J ends were trimmed by 4 bases and 0 bases, with 11 bases remaining between them. CDR3 coding DNA: TGCGCCAGCAGCACCGGACCGAGCTCCTATAATTCACCCCTCCACTTT. Residues: CASSTGPSSYNSPLHF.

This clonotype came up a few times. This rearrangement joins TRBV7-8 to TRBJ2-7; D is ambiguous. Trimming took off 1 base at V and 0 bases at J, with 13 bases between the two ends. The CDR3 sequence is 16 residues long. CDR1 SGHVS and CDR2 FQNEAQ come from the germline V gene. CDR3 protein: CASSLDLGGNSYEQYV. CDR3 sequence (DNA): TGTGCCAGCAGCTTAGATTTAGGCGGCAACTCCTACGAGCAGTACGTC.

This clonotype has just a few counts. The chain combines TRBV4-2 with TRBJ2-5; either TRBD1 or TRBD2 may fit D (5 bases each). The V end was cut by 4 bases, the J end by 1 base, with 16 bases between. The CDR3 has 16 amino acids. In germline, CDR1 is LGHNA, CDR2 YNFKEQ. The CDR3 sequence: CASSLTSGASQETQYF. The CDR3 coding sequence is TGTGCCAGCAGCCTAACCTCCGGGGCCTCCCAAGAGACCCAGTACTTC.

In this sample, this clonotype turned up a few times. This rearrangement joins TRBV10-2 to TRBJ1-5; perhaps TRBD1 as D (5 bases). From germline, CDR1 is WSHSY and CDR2 SAAADI. CDR3 length: 16 amino acids. V lost 0 bases and J lost 3, with 12 bases in between. CDR3: CASSESVTANNQPQHF. The CDR3 nucleotides read TGCGCCAGCAGTGAGTCTGTGACAGCGAACAATCAGCCCCAGCATTTT.

The V and J genes are TRBV27 and TRBJ2-5; 7 bases map to TRBD2. The V segment lost 4 bases and the J segment 10 bases; nucleotides outside the gene matches: 9. CDR3 length: 13 residues. Germline CDR1 and CDR2: MNHEY and SMNVEV (reference sequence). Written as DNA, the CDR3 is TGTGCCAGCAGTTCCCGGGACTACTCTAACCAGTACTTC. Translated, it gives CASSSRDYSNQYF.

The rearrangement joins TRBV15 to TRBJ2-4; maybe TRBD1 (6 bases). V was trimmed by 5 bases and J by 2 bases, leaving 16 bases between them. Per the germline V gene, CDR1 is LNHNV and CDR2 is YYDKDF (reference sequence). The CDR3 contains 16 residues. In nucleotides, the CDR3 is TGTGCCACCAGCCCCCGACAGGATAGTACCAAAAACATTCAGTACTTC. Protein sequence: CATSPRQDSTKNIQYF.

This clonotype was seen more than once but under ten times. V and J are TRBV14 and TRBJ2-1; 7 nucleotides match TRBD1. The CDR3 runs to 14 residues. V shed 6 bases and J 5 bases; nucleotides not matched to a gene: 7. The germline V gene has CDR1 SGHDN and CDR2 FVKESK. For the CDR3, the DNA is TGTGCCAGCAGTTTAGACAGGGACCACAATGAGCAGTTCTTC. It yields the protein CASSLDRDHNEQFF. The whole variable domain, remainder taken from reference TRBV14 and TRBJ2-1, is EAGVTQFPSHSVIEKGQTVTLRCDPISGHDNLYWYRRVMGKEIKFLLHFVKESKQDESGMPNNRFLAERTGGTYSTLKVQPAELEDSGVYFCASSLDRDHNEQFFGPGTRLTVL.

Only a few counts were recorded for this clonotype. V usage is TRBV13 and J usage is TRBJ2-7; D ambiguous. Germline V gives CDR1 PRHDT, CDR2 FYEKMQ (reference sequence). V dropped 0 bases and J dropped 1 base, with 7 bases sitting between them. The CDR3 is 14 residues long. The CDR3 DNA is TGTGCCAGCAGCTTAGGACACGGTTCCTACGAGCAGTACTTC. It is translated as CASSLGHGSYEQYF.

Many counts were recorded for this clonotype. The chain recombines TRBV3-1 with TRBJ2-7; 12 bases line up with TRBD2. This CDR3 has 17 amino acids. CDR1 is LGHDT and CDR2 is YNNKEL in the germline V gene (reference sequence). V shed 3 bases, J shed 5 bases, and the junction held 11 bases outside the gene matches. The CDR3 loop reads CASSHGLAGRLGHEQYF. Written as DNA, the CDR3 is TGTGCCAGCAGCCATGGACTAGCGGGACGCTTGGGGCACGAGCAGTACTTC.

This clonotype was observed a handful of times. The rearrangement joins TRBV7-9 to TRBJ1-2; D not certain. Germline V gene lookup returns CDR1 SEHNR and CDR2 FQNEAQ (reference sequence). Between the trimmed V and J ends, which lost 5 bases and 4 bases, there was a span of 11 bases. This CDR3 is 13 amino acids long. The CDR3 sequence is CASSPQPPYGYTF. The CDR3 DNA reads TGTGCCAGCAGCCCACAGCCCCCCTATGGCTACACCTTC.